This T cell receptor beta chain was retrieved from a study of CD8 T cells in ankylosing spondylitis (dated by TCRdb to about 2017). Regarding the study in general: The study set out to find disease-linked TCR variants by profiling T cell receptor beta repertoires in ankylosing spondylitis patients and healthy donors. In total, the full study cohort was made up of some 100 healthy donors and about two dozen ankylosing spondylitis patients. Peripheral blood samples were taken, and synovial fluid was additionally collected from ankylosing spondylitis patients. General conclusions and limits of the study: The disease-linked clones were reported to be significantly enriched in matched synovial fluid samples from ankylosing spondylitis patients. The disease-linked clones showed a CD8+ phenotype and occurred at relatively low frequencies in peripheral blood. Blood from ankylosing spondylitis patients appeared to be characterized by a TCR beta motif made up of seven or eight highly homologous amino acid variants. Some of the motif variants had been reported before in the synovial fluid and blood of reactive arthritis patients, a finding that suggests common disease-initiation mechanisms.

This clonotype was counted ten times or more. Its antigen is unknown. No qualities accompany the bases; no much larger clone lies one base away. CDR3 length: 15 amino acids, cysteine to phenylalanine. CDR3 DNA is the only sequence kept; it has 45 bases, read in frame from the first base. CDR1 and CDR2 were assigned from the germline V gene as SQVTM and ANQGSEA. V and J lose 7 bases and 0 bases, and a span of 18 bases separates them. Data came from an Illumina HiSeq 2500. Quantitative 5'-RACE with molecular barcodes was used to prepare TCR beta libraries. Per the source publication's procedure: A new computational method, built on a probabilistic model of VDJ rearrangement, was used to identify disease-linked TCR variants. Starting from the raw public reads, TCRdb applied fastp trimming at Q25, assembled clones with MiXCR and retained in-frame beta chains. A single entry per CDR3 protein holds the most common genes and DNA from its merged rows. The V and J calls were determined by TCRdb, not by the authors. This sample is represented by 200,000 to 250,000 distinct CDR3 sequences; roughly a tenth of them were singletons. About 19% of the sample goes to the ten largest clones.

The chain uses TRBV29-1 and TRBJ2-5; the D gene is perhaps TRBD1, from 6 matching bases. This clonotype was sampled from a male donor with ankylosing spondylitis or in good health (not recorded which). The sequenced sample consisted of blood, either unsorted or a sorted T cell fraction (not recorded which). The CDR3 in this case is CSAKTGTNHQETQYF. The DNA sequence reads TGCAGCGCGAAAACCGGGACAAACCACCAAGAGACCCAGTACTTC.